The next 21 T cell receptor beta chains were all read from a single sample in a study of cytomegalovirus exposure and HLA in healthy donors. Use of 60 Vbeta and 13 Jbeta primers characterized the PCR. Method: immunoSEQ multiplex PCR; TCRdb's copy keeps in-frame clones and lacks some. Recorded here are approximately 79,000 clones; the top ten clones represent roughly 0.9%. Sequencing used PBMCs. The receptors stem from a boy younger than 18 in good health and CMV-seronegative.

Notes on this clone: The CDR3 end shows no conserved phenylalanine or tryptophan, and so a read error is likely. This chain links TRBV18 with TRBJ1-1; 7 bases map to TRBD1. The CDR3 runs to 14 residues. The V segment lost 6 bases and the J segment 1 base; nucleotides outside the gene matches: 5. Germline V gene lookup returns CDR1 KGHSH and CDR2 LQKENI. The CDR3 here is CASSPDRRNTEAFY. In DNA, the CDR3 is TGTGCCAGCTCTCCGGACAGGCGGAACACTGAAGCTTTCTAT.

The chain recombines TRBV7-9 with TRBJ1-6; the match to TRBD1 covers 7 bases. This CDR3 comprises 17 residues. The trim removed 1 base at V and 6 bases at J, leaving 9 bases unmatched. Per the germline V gene, CDR1 is SEHNR and CDR2 is FQNEAQ (reference sequence). CDR3 protein: CASSLGGQRFSNSPLHF. The CDR3 nucleotides read TGTGCCAGCAGCTTAGGGGGACAGCGGTTCAGTAATTCACCCCTCCACTTT.

The chain uses TRBV29-1 and TRBJ2-1; 13 bases line up with TRBD2. The germline CDR1 and CDR2 sequences are SQVTM and ANQGSEA. The CDR3 loop spans 15 amino acids. The J segment lost 7 bases and the V segment lost 3 bases, leaving 6 bases of the junction unmatched. The CDR3 DNA is TGCAGCGTTGATAGGCGGACTAGCGGGAGTAATGAGCAGTTCTTC. Encoded protein: CSVDRRTSGSNEQFF.

This sequence joins TRBV25-1 and TRBJ1-6; no clear D. V was shortened by 6 bases and J by 0 bases, with 9 bases between the two germline ends. This CDR3 is built from 15 residues. The germline V gene encodes CDR1 MGHDK and CDR2 SYGVNS. The CDR3 DNA follows: TGTGCCAGCAGAAAGGGAGGCTCCTATAATTCACCCCTCCACTTT. This sequence encodes CASRKGGSYNSPLHF.

The genes are TRBV29-1 and TRBJ2-3; the D gene is possibly TRBD2 (5 bases). The germline gives CDR1 SQVTM, CDR2 ANQGSEA. The CDR3 runs to 16 residues. The CDR3 DNA reads TGCACCCTACCTTCCGAGCGAGGGCCTGGGGCAGATACGCAGTATTTT. It is translated as CTLPSERGPGADTQYF.

This chain links TRBV6-5 with TRBJ2-1; possible D gene TRBD2, 5 bases. This CDR3 is 13 amino acids long. Germline values: CDR1 MNHEY, CDR2 SVGAGI. V was shortened by 5 bases and J by 0 bases, with 5 bases between the two germline ends. The CDR3 coding sequence is TGTGCCAGCAGTCGGGACTCCTACAATGAGCAGTTCTTC. This sequence encodes CASSRDSYNEQFF.

The chain carries TRBV20-1 and TRBJ2-7; D remains unclear. The CDR3 extends over 11 amino acids. Germline CDR1 is DFQATT and CDR2 is SNEGSKA (reference sequence). With 3 bases removed from V and 6 bases from J, the gap between germline ends came to 9 bases. CDR3 loop: CSARSGSEQYF. DNA for the CDR3: TGCAGTGCTAGGTCCGGTAGCGAGCAGTACTTC.

This rearrangement joins TRBV19 to TRBJ2-2, with D perhaps TRBD2 (5 bases). The CDR3 contains 16 residues. V dropped 3 bases and J dropped 0 bases, with 11 bases sitting between them. Germline V CDR1 and CDR2: LNHDA, SQIVND (reference sequence). The CDR3 loop is CASSMRRSSNTGELFF. DNA for the CDR3: TGTGCCAGTAGTATGAGGAGGAGCTCGAACACCGGGGAGCTGTTTTTT.

Of note for this clone: Sequence at one end of the junction differs from germline and may be a read error. The V and J genes are TRBV29-1 and TRBJ1-1; D gene uncertain. The CDR3 covers 11 residues. Germline values: CDR1 SQVTM, CDR2 ANQGSEA. This CDR3 is CSVGENTEDFF. CDR3 coding DNA: TGCAGCGTTGGGGAGAACACTGAAGATTTCTTT.

This chain links TRBV6-5 with TRBJ1-1; 7 bases are a match to TRBD1. This CDR3 comprises 13 residues. V shed 6 bases and J 1 base; nucleotides not matched to a gene: 2. Per germline, CDR1 MNHEY and CDR2 SVGAGI. The CDR3 coding sequence is TGTGCCAGCAGAACAGGGGAGAACACTGAAGCTTTCTTT. Translated, it gives CASRTGENTEAFF.

This chain uses TRBV21-1 with TRBJ2-1; the table's D call of TRBD1 was not tested on the DNA. TRBV21-1 is labeled a pseudogene. This CDR3 region has 16 residues. The CDR3 sequence: CASSLPWGLSYNEQFF. For the CDR3, the DNA is TGTGCCAGCAGCCTTCCTTGGGGGCTCTCCTACAATGAGCAGTTCTTC.

The chain has TRBV11-3 and TRBJ2-3; 7 bases match TRBD1. Trimming took 4 bases from V and 0 from J; bases not matched to a gene: 4. The CDR3 is made up of 15 amino acids. CDR1 is SGHNT and CDR2 is YENEEA in the germline V gene. The DNA of the CDR3 is TGTGCCAGCAGCTCTACAGGGGCGAGCACAGATACGCAGTATTTT. It translates to CASSSTGASTDTQYF.

The chain employs TRBV4-1 and TRBJ2-1, with D unclear. Trimming shortened V by 2 bases and J by 9 bases, and 5 bases separated the two germline ends. Germline lookup yields CDR1 MGHRA and CDR2 YSYEKL. CDR3 size: 11 residues. The CDR3 nucleotides are TGCGCCAGCAGCCAATCGGGTGAGCAGTTCTTC. Translated: CASSQSGEQFF.

The chain is built from TRBV19 and TRBJ1-6; D might be TRBD1 (6 bases). This CDR3 spans 14 amino acids. Trimming removed 4 bases from V and 10 bases from J, with 14 bases in between. The germline gives CDR1 LNHDA, CDR2 SQIVND (reference sequence). CDR3 amino acids: CASSRGQFGSPLHF. In nucleotides, the CDR3 is TGTGCCAGTAGTAGAGGACAGTTCGGATCACCCCTCCACTTT.

J is TRBJ2-7 and V is TRBV27, with 8 bases matching TRBD2. Trimming cost V 1 base and J 5 bases; bases outside gene matches: 13. The CDR3 loop spans 17 amino acids. Germline V gene lookup returns CDR1 MNHEY and CDR2 SMNVEV (reference sequence). The CDR3 is CASSLLGRAGGSHEQYF. The CDR3 region has the DNA TGTGCCAGCAGTTTATTGGGTAGGGCGGGGGGTAGTCACGAGCAGTACTTC.

This chain links TRBV4-2 with TRBJ1-2, with 10 bases identical to TRBD1. Germline V gene lookup returns CDR1 LGHNA and CDR2 YNFKEQ. This CDR3 is 18 amino acids long. The V gene end was trimmed by 1 base and the J gene end by 3 bases; junction bases not matched to a gene: 11. CDR3 region: CASSQVGDRGSRDYGYTF. CDR3 coding DNA: TGTGCCAGCAGCCAAGTCGGGGACAGGGGATCTCGGGACTATGGCTACACCTTC.

The gene calls are TRBV7-9 and TRBJ2-7, with TRBD2 identical over 9 bases. The ends lost 0 bases at V and 3 bases at J; junction bases unmatched: 6. Germline V gene data show CDR1 as SEHNR and CDR2 as FQNEAQ (reference sequence). The CDR3 loop spans 16 amino acids. The CDR3 protein is CASSLAWASGIYEQYF. CDR3 bases: TGTGCCAGCAGCTTAGCATGGGCTAGCGGGATCTACGAGCAGTACTTC.

The V and J genes are TRBV18 and TRBJ2-5; 7 bases align to TRBD2. The J call may be in error: the DNA end matches TRBJ2-7 better. Germline V gene lookup returns CDR1 KGHSH and CDR2 LQKENI. This CDR3 is 13 amino acids long. CDR3 DNA sequence: TGTGCCAGCTCACCGGGAGGGTACTACGAGCAGTACTTC. Its translation is CASSPGGYYEQYF.

The chain uses TRBV6-5 and TRBJ1-5, with TRBD1 as a possible D gene (6 bases). The V gene's germline CDR1 is MNHEY and CDR2 SVGAGI. V shed 5 bases and J shed 2 bases, with 13 bases lying between them. The CDR3 sequence is 15 residues long. The CDR3 nucleotides are TGTGCCAGCAGTCAGAATTCAGGGGGCAATCAGCCCCAGCATTTT. Its protein is CASSQNSGGNQPQHF.

V gene TRBV11-1 combines with J gene TRBJ2-1; D is uncertain. The V and J ends lost 1 base and 5 bases respectively, with 6 bases between them. The CDR3 loop spans 13 amino acids. CDR1 and CDR2 (germline): SGHAT, FQDESV (reference sequence). The CDR3 sequence is CASSLGQDNEQFF. The CDR3 DNA reads as TGTGCCAGCAGCTTAGGCCAGGACAATGAGCAGTTCTTC.

This chain uses TRBV7-9 with TRBJ2-2; D perhaps matches TRBD2 (6 bases). The germline gives CDR1 SEHNR, CDR2 FQNEAQ (reference sequence). This CDR3 is built from 16 residues. Deletions cut 5 bases from V and 3 bases from J, with 16 bases between. This chain's CDR3 is CASSHLGRGDTGELFF. The CDR3 nucleotides read TGTGCCAGCAGCCACCTCGGCCGCGGGGACACCGGGGAGCTGTTTTTT.